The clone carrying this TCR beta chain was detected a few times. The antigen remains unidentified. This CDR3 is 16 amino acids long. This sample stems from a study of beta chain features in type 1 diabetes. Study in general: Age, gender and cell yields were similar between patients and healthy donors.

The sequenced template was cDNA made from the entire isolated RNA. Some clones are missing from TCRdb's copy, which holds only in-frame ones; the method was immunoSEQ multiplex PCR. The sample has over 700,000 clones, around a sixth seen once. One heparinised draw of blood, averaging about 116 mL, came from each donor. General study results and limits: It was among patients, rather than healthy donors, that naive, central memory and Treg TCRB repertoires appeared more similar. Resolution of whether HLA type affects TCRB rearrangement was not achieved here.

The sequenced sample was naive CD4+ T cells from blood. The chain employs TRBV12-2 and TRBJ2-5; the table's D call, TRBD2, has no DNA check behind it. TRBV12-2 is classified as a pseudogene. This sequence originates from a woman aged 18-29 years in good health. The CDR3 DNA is TGTGCAAGTCGCTCAAGGGGGCGGGAGGAGAAAGAGACCCAGTACTTC. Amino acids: CASRSRGREEKETQYF.